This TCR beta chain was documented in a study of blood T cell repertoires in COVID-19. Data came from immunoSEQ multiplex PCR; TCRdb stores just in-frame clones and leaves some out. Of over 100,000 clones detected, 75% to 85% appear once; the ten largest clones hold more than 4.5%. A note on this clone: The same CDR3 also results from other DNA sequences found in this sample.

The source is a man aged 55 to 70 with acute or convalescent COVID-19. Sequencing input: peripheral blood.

The CDR3 DNA follows: TGTGCCTGGAGTGTACAGGACAATCAGCCCCAGCATTTT. This translates into CAWSVQDNQPQHF. The chain joins TRBV30 to TRBJ1-5, with D perhaps TRBD1 (5 bases). CDR3 length equals 13 residues. CDR1 and CDR2 (germline): GTSNPN, SVGIG (reference sequence). The ends were cut back, 0 bases at V and 3 bases at J, with 6 bases in the middle.